Below, 31 T cell receptor beta chains from the same sample are listed, as sequenced in a study of CD8 T cells in ankylosing spondylitis. Via MiXCR, TCRdb re-called the 5' RACE reads, giving one row per CDR3 protein. The sample records 300,000 to 350,000 distinct CDR3 sequences, over 12% being singletons. Sequences were obtained from blood, either unsorted or a sorted T cell fraction (not recorded which). The origin of the receptors is a male donor with ankylosing spondylitis or in good health (not recorded which).

At least ten counts were recorded for this clonotype. The chain couples TRBV6-1 to TRBJ2-3, with D tentatively TRBD1 (5 bases). The germline gives CDR1 MNHNS, CDR2 SASEGT. This CDR3 is built from 15 residues. V lost 10 bases and J lost 0, with 17 bases in between. The CDR3 is CATRRIAGSTDTQYF. CDR3 DNA sequence: TGTGCCACACGACGAATCGCAGGGAGCACAGATACGCAGTATTTT.

The chain employs TRBV10-3 and TRBJ2-3; a possible D gene is TRBD2 (5 bases). This CDR3 has 12 residues. Looked up from germline, CDR1 is ENHRY and CDR2 is SYGVKD. V lost 11 bases, J lost 3 bases, and 12 bases lay in between. CDR3 loop: CAAGVGTDTQYF. CDR3 sequence (DNA): TGTGCCGCCGGGGTAGGAACAGATACGCAGTATTTT.

Only a few counts were recorded for this clonotype. This chain joins TRBV5-1 and TRBJ2-7, with 7 bases that match TRBD1. CDR3 length: 15 amino acids. The junction had 6 bases not matched to a gene; V was cut back by 1 base and J by 2 bases. CDR1 is SGHRS and CDR2 is YFSETQ in the germline V gene. The CDR3 DNA is TGCGCCAGCAGCTTGAATACAGGGGTGGCCTACGAGCAGTACTTC. Amino acids: CASSLNTGVAYEQYF.

A few counts support this clonotype. The chain employs TRBV11-3 and TRBJ2-5, with D possibly TRBD1 on 6 matching bases. Germline V gene data show CDR1 as SGHNT and CDR2 as YENEEA. Between the trimmed V and J ends, which lost 6 bases and 5 bases, there was a span of 16 bases. The CDR3 loop spans 14 amino acids. CDR3 in DNA: TGTGCCAGCAGGGACAACAGGGCCGGGGAGACCCAGTACTTC. It yields the protein CASRDNRAGETQYF.

The chain couples TRBV11-2 to TRBJ2-7; TRBD1 or TRBD2 may be the D gene (5 bases each). CDR3 size: 14 residues. Germline-derived CDR1 and CDR2 are SGHAT and FQNNGV. Trimming stripped 0 bases from V and 2 bases from J, with 8 bases between. CDR3 DNA: TGTGCCAGCAGCTTAGAAAGAGGGGCCTACGAGCAGTACTTC. As protein: CASSLERGAYEQYF.

This clonotype was recorded a few times. The chain joins TRBV5-1 to TRBJ2-3; 7 bases agree with TRBD2. There are 16 residues in the CDR3. Trimming took 0 bases from V and 4 from J; bases not matched to a gene: 8. Germline V lookup: CDR1 SGHRS, CDR2 YFSETQ. CDR3 protein: CASSLAAGDNSDTQYF. The CDR3 DNA reads TGCGCCAGCAGCTTGGCGGCGGGGGATAACTCAGATACGCAGTATTTT.

This chain joins TRBV6-2 or TRBV6-3 and TRBJ2-3; 8 nucleotides align to TRBD2. This CDR3 comprises 15 residues. J gave up 7 bases and V 0 bases, and 6 bases lay outside the gene matches. CDR1 MNHEY and CDR2 SVGEGT come from the germline V gene. CDR3 loop: CASSYSPGGGNTQYF. In DNA form, the CDR3 reads TGTGCCAGCAGTTACTCCCCCGGGGGGGGAAATACGCAGTATTTT.

The chain is built from TRBV4-1 and TRBJ2-1; 7 positions agree with TRBD2. The CDR3 covers 12 residues. With 0 bases clipped from V and 14 bases from J, the junction kept 4 bases outside the gene matches. The V gene's germline CDR1 is MGHRA and CDR2 YSYEKL. The CDR3 here is CASSQDVGGKFF. The CDR3 region has the DNA TGCGCCAGCAGCCAAGATGTGGGGGGGAAGTTCTTC.

This clonotype was seen many times. V is TRBV5-5 and J is TRBJ2-3; the D is unclear. The V end was cut by 5 bases, the J end by 2 bases, with 12 bases between. Per germline, CDR1 SGHKS and CDR2 YYEKEE (reference sequence). CDR3 length: 14 residues. The CDR3 spells CASRVQTPTDTQYF. The CDR3 coding sequence is TGTGCCAGCAGAGTCCAGACTCCCACAGATACGCAGTATTTT.

This clonotype was observed a few times. The chain couples TRBV2 to TRBJ2-3; possible D gene TRBD2, 5 bases. The V and J ends lost 1 base and 2 bases respectively, with 7 bases between them. The CDR3 consists of 14 residues. CDR1 and CDR2 from the germline V gene are SNHLY and FYNNEI. CDR3 amino acids: CASSEVDYTDTQYF. The CDR3 region has the DNA TGTGCCAGCAGTGAAGTTGACTACACAGATACGCAGTATTTT. Variable domain in full (rest from reference TRBV2 and TRBJ2-3): EPEVTQTPSHQVTQMGQEVILRCVPISNHLYFYWYRQILGQKVEFLVSFYNNEISEKSEIFDDQFSVERPDGSNFTLKIRSTKLEDSAMYFCASSEVDYTDTQYFGPGTRLTVL.

This clonotype was seen a handful of times. V gene TRBV5-1 combines with J gene TRBJ2-1, with 7 bases that match TRBD2. J lost 7 bases, V lost 4 bases, and 11 bases had no gene match. The germline gives CDR1 SGHRS, CDR2 YFSETQ. The CDR3 is 15 residues long. CDR3: CASSQTSLPDNEQFF. The CDR3 nucleotides read TGCGCCAGCAGCCAGACTAGCCTCCCGGATAATGAGCAGTTCTTC.

This clonotype came up many times. The chain joins TRBV5-1 to TRBJ2-2; 10 bases are shared with TRBD2. The CDR3 is made up of 20 amino acids. From germline, CDR1 is SGHRS and CDR2 YFSETQ. The ends lost 0 bases at V and 0 bases at J; junction bases unmatched: 11. The CDR3 sequence is CASSLGLAGALPTNTGELFF. Here the CDR3 DNA reads TGCGCCAGCAGCTTGGGGCTAGCGGGGGCCCTACCAACGAACACCGGGGAGCTGTTTTTT.

The chain is built from TRBV7-9 and TRBJ1-5; D possibly corresponds to TRBD1 (6 bases). The germline V gene has CDR1 SEHNR and CDR2 FQNEAQ (reference sequence). This CDR3 spans 15 amino acids. The V gene lost 1 base and the J gene lost 5 bases, with 12 bases spanning the gap. The CDR3 DNA reads as TGTGCCAGCAGCTTAGAAGGGGGAGCTCATCAGCCCCAGCATTTT. Translation: CASSLEGGAHQPQHF.

This chain joins TRBV6-2 or TRBV6-3 and TRBJ2-1; D possibly uses TRBD1 or TRBD2 (6 bases each). The V end lost 9 bases, the J end lost 7 bases, and 16 bases lay between the germline ends. CDR1 is MNHEY, CDR2 SVGEGT, per germline. The CDR3 has 13 residues. DNA for the CDR3: TGTGCCAGTACGGGGGCAGGGACTAATGAGCAGTTCTTC. This encodes CASTGAGTNEQFF.

This clonotype was observed a few times. The chain carries TRBV6-1 and TRBJ2-7; D is ambiguous. V was pared by 4 bases and J by 0 bases, with 10 bases between. The CDR3 length is 14 residues. Germline assignment: CDR1 MNHNS and CDR2 SASEGT. CDR3 region: CASSGAVVSYEQYF. The CDR3 DNA is TGTGCCAGCAGTGGGGCAGTGGTCTCCTACGAGCAGTACTTC.

This clonotype was seen a handful of times. This rearrangement joins TRBV21-1 to TRBJ2-5. TRBV21-1 represents a pseudogene. CDR3 length: 13 residues. CDR3 nucleotides: TGTGCCAGCAGCAAAGCCAGAACGGAGACCCAGTACTTC. This codes for CASSKARTETQYF.

This clonotype was picked up a small number of times. The chain is built from TRBV3-1 and TRBJ1-1; D is unresolved. The CDR3 runs 13 residues. Looked up from germline, CDR1 is LGHDT and CDR2 is YNNKEL (reference sequence). The V gene lost 4 bases and the J gene lost 3 bases, with 9 bases spanning the gap. The CDR3 here is CASSRGGDTEAFF. CDR3 in DNA: TGTGCCAGCAGCCGAGGAGGAGACACTGAAGCTTTCTTT.

The gene calls are TRBV6-1 and TRBJ2-3; 11 bases line up with TRBD2. Trimming cost V 7 bases and J 1 base; bases outside gene matches: 7. This CDR3 is built from 16 residues. The V gene's germline CDR1 is MNHNS and CDR2 SASEGT. Written as DNA, the CDR3 is TGTGCCAGCATCAAGCGGACTAGCGGGCGCACAGATACGCAGTATTTT. This codes for CASIKRTSGRTDTQYF.

This clonotype was found many times. The rearrangement uses TRBV12-3 or TRBV12-4 and TRBJ2-1, with unresolved D. Trimming pared 5 bases from V and 7 bases from J, leaving 3 bases between. The CDR3 runs to 10 residues. In nucleotides, the CDR3 is TGTGCCAGCAGTCGGAATGAGCAGTTCTTC. Translating it yields CASSRNEQFF.

In its sample, this clonotype was seen many times. V usage is TRBV10-3 and J usage is TRBJ2-1, with 9 nucleotides matching TRBD2. The CDR3 sequence is 14 residues long. CDR1 is ENHRY, CDR2 SYGVKD, per germline. V was pared by 10 bases and J by 6 bases, with 10 bases of the junction left unmatched. CDR3 nucleotide sequence: TGTGCCAGCCAACCGGGACTAGCTGGCAATGAGCAGTTCTTC. Translation: CASQPGLAGNEQFF.

This clonotype was seen only a few times. The gene calls are TRBV10-2 and TRBJ1-5, with a weak D call TRBD1 (5 bases). The CDR3 runs 14 residues. The germline CDR1 and CDR2 sequences are WSHSY and SAAADI. V was shortened by 2 bases and J by 2 bases, with 7 bases between the two germline ends. The DNA of the CDR3 is TGCGCCAGCAGTGAGGGAGGGGGCAATCAGCCCCAGCATTTT. It is translated as CASSEGGGNQPQHF.

The V and J genes are TRBV7-8 and TRBJ2-1; tentatively, D is TRBD2 (5 bases). The CDR3 contains 12 residues. Between the trimmed V and J ends, which lost 0 bases and 14 bases, there was a span of 11 bases. Germline assignment: CDR1 SGHVS and CDR2 FQNEAQ. The CDR3 bases are TGTGCCAGCAGCTTAGCGCTAGGACTCAAGTTCTTC. Protein: CASSLALGLKFF. The whole variable domain, remainder taken from reference TRBV7-8 and TRBJ2-1, is GAGVSQSPRYKVAKRGQDVALRCDPISGHVSLFWYQQALGQGPEFLTYFQNEAQLDKSGLPSDRFFAERPEGSVSTLKIQRTQQEDSAVYLCASSLALGLKFFGPGTRLTVL.

This clonotype occurred many times. The gene calls are TRBV5-1 and TRBJ1-1, with 10 bases identical to TRBD1. Germline assignment: CDR1 SGHRS and CDR2 YFSETQ. The J segment lost 4 bases and the V segment lost 6 bases, leaving 9 bases of the junction unmatched. The CDR3 extends over 15 amino acids. The CDR3 loop is CASKPSGQGITEAFF. In DNA, the CDR3 is TGCGCCAGCAAACCGTCGGGACAGGGGATCACTGAAGCTTTCTTT.

This clonotype was seen a few times. The genes are TRBV4-1 and TRBJ2-7; 10 nucleotides align to TRBD1. The ends lost 1 base at V and 1 base at J; junction bases unmatched: 13. CDR1 is MGHRA and CDR2 is YSYEKL in the germline V gene. The CDR3 totals 19 residues. In nucleotides, the CDR3 is TGCGCCAGCAGCCAAGTTGGGGGAAGGGACAGGGGCAATTCCTACGAGCAGTACTTC. It encodes CASSQVGGRDRGNSYEQYF.

The chain couples TRBV12-3 or TRBV12-4 to TRBJ1-6; D call uncertain. There are 13 residues in the CDR3. V dropped 1 base and J dropped 7 bases, with 5 bases sitting between them. Here the CDR3 reads CASSLGTNSPLHF. CDR3 DNA sequence: TGTGCCAGCAGTTTAGGGACGAATTCACCCCTCCACTTT.

The CDR3 nucleotides are TGTGCCAGCAGTTCCCCAGGCGCCGAGACCCAGTACTTC. The encoded protein is CASSSPGAETQYF. The rearrangement joins TRBV6-5 to TRBJ2-5; D ambiguous. The ends were cut back, 4 bases at V and 5 bases at J, with 11 bases in the middle. The germline gives CDR1 MNHEY, CDR2 SVGAGI. The CDR3 runs to 13 residues.

V is TRBV6-1 and J is TRBJ2-7; D call uncertain. The CDR3 totals 12 residues. Germline V CDR1 and CDR2: MNHNS, SASEGT. Trimming pared 0 bases from V and 6 bases from J, leaving 6 bases between. In DNA form, the CDR3 reads TGTGCCAGCAGTGAAGCGAGACCCGAGCAGTACTTC. It codes for CASSEARPEQYF.

This clonotype was counted a single time. The rearrangement uses TRBV6-5 and TRBJ2-7; 9 bases line up with TRBD2. The CDR3 is 16 residues long. Unmatched junction bases numbered 4, after V lost 1 base and J lost 0 bases. The V gene's germline CDR1 is MNHEY and CDR2 SVGAGI. As DNA, the CDR3 is TGTGCCAGCAGTTACTGGGGTAGCGGGAGCTCCTACGAGCAGTACTTC. Amino acids: CASSYWGSGSSYEQYF.

This clonotype was seen more than once but under ten times. The chain has TRBV24-1 and TRBJ2-1, with D perhaps matching TRBD1 or TRBD2 (7 bases each). This CDR3 region has 15 residues. V was shortened by 6 bases and J by 8 bases, with 19 bases between the two germline ends. Per the germline V gene, CDR1 is KGHDR and CDR2 is SFDVKD. The DNA for the CDR3 is TGTGCCACCAGTCAGGGGGGGGCGATCGGGCATGAGCAGTTCTTC. This sequence encodes CATSQGGAIGHEQFF.

This sequence joins TRBV6-5 and TRBJ1-1; 7 bases align to TRBD1. Germline loops: CDR1 MNHEY, CDR2 SVGAGI. V shed 4 bases and J 4 bases; nucleotides not matched to a gene: 6. There are 14 residues in the CDR3. The CDR3 protein is CASSSEQGPTEAFF. CDR3 DNA sequence: TGTGCCAGCAGTTCCGAACAGGGGCCCACTGAAGCTTTCTTT.

This clonotype showed up just a few times. J is TRBJ1-5 and V is TRBV4-2, with 7 positions matching TRBD1. The CDR3 is 12 residues long. Germline CDR1 reads LGHNA; CDR2 reads YNFKEQ. V was clipped by 4 bases and J by 9 bases; unmatched bases: 3. The CDR3 DNA follows: TGTGCCAGCAGCCCCAGGGGGGGGCCCCAGCATTTT. Protein product: CASSPRGGPQHF.